This T cell receptor (beta chain) was sequenced during a study of T cells in Graves' hyperthyroidism and ophthalmopathy. Germline V gene lookup returns CDR1 DFQATT and CDR2 SNEGSKA (reference sequence). The V gene lost 0 bases and the J gene lost 3 bases, with 12 bases spanning the gap. The length of the CDR3 is 15 residues. This clonotype was counted at least ten times. Authors of the study amplified TCR beta CDR3 regions from RNA transcripts. The HTBI primer set drove a first-round RT-PCR of the TCR CDR3. TCRdb reprocessed the multiplex PCR reads via MiXCR and lists one record per CDR3 protein. The sample lists 300,000 to 400,000 distinct CDR3 sequences, approximately 14% occurring once.

Sequencing was performed on blood. The clonotype was recovered from a woman aged 60-75 years with Graves' hyperthyroidism. The rearrangement joins TRBV20-1 to TRBJ2-1; D is ambiguous. In DNA, the CDR3 is TGCAGTGCTAGAGAGAAAGCTTCGGACTACAATGAGCAGTTCTTC. It encodes CSAREKASDYNEQFF.